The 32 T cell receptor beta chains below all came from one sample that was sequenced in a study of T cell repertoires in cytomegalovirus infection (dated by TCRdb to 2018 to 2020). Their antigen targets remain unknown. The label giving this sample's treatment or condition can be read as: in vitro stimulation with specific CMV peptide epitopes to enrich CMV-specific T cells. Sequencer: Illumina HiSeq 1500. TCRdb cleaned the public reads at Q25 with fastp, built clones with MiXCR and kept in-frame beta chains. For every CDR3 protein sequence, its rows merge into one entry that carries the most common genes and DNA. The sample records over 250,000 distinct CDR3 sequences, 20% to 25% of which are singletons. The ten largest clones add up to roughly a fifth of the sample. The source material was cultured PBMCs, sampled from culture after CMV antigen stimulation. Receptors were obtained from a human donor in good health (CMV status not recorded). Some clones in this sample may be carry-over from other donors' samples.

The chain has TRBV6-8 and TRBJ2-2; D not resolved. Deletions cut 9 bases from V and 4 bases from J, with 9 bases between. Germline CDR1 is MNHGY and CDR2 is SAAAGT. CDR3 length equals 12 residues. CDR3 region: CASGISTGELFF. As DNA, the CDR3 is TGTGCCAGTGGGATTTCCACCGGGGAGCTGTTTTTT.

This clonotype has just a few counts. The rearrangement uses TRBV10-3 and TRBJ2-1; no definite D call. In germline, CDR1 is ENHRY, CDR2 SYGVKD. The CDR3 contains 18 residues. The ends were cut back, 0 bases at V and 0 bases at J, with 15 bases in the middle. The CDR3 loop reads CAISESYVDSSSYNEQFF. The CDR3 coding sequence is TGTGCCATCAGTGAGTCTTACGTCGACTCGAGCTCCTACAATGAGCAGTTCTTC.

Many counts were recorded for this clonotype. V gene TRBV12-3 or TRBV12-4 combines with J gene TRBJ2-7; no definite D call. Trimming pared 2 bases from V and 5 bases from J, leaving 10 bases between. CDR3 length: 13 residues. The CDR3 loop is CASSLFAGDEQYF. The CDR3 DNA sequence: TGTGCCAGCAGTTTATTTGCCGGCGACGAGCAGTACTTC.

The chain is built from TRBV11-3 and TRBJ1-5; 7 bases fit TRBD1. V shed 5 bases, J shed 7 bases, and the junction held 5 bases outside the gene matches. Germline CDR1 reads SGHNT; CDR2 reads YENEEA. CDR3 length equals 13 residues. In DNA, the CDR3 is TGTGCCAGCAGCGTCGGGACAGCCCAGCCCCAGCATTTT. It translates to CASSVGTAQPQHF.

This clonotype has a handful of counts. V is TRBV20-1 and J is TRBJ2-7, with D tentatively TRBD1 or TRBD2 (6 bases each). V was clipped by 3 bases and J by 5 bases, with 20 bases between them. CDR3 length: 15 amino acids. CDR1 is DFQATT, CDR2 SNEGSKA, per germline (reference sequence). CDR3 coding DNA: TGCAGTGCTAGTGCGCCTTTATCGGGGGCCCACGAGCAGTACGTC. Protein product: CSASAPLSGAHEQYV.

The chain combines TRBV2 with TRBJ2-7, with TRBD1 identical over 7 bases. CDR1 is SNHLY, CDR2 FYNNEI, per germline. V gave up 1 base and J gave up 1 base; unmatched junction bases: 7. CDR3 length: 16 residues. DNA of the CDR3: TGTGCCAGCAGTGAAGGGGGCAGGGGGATTTCCTACGAGCAGTACGTC. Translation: CASSEGGRGISYEQYV.

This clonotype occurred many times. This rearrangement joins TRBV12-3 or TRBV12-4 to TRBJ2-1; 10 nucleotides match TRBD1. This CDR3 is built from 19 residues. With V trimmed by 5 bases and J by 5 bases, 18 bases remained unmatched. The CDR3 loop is CASSPRGVRQGAWDNEQFF. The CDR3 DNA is TGTGCCAGCAGTCCCAGAGGTGTGAGACAGGGGGCCTGGGACAATGAGCAGTTCTTC.

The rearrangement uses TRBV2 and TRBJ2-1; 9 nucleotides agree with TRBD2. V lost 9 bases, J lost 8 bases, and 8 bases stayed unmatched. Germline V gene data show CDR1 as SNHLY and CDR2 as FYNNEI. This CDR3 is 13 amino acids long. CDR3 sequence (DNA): TGTGCCAGGAAGGGGTCTAGCGGGGATGAGCAGTTCTTC. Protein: CARKGSSGDEQFF.

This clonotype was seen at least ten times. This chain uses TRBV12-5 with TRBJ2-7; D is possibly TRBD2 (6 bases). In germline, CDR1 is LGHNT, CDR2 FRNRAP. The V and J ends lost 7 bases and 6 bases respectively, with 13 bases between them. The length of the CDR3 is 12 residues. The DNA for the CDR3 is TGTGCTAGTGCTCGGGGGACGGGCGAGCAGTACGTC. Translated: CASARGTGEQYV.

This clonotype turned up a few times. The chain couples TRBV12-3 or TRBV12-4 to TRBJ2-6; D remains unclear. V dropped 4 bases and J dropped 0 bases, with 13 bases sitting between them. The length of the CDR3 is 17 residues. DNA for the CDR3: TGTGCCAGCAGTTCGGAGAGTCTTGCCTCTGGGGCCAACGTCCTGACTTTC. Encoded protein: CASSSESLASGANVLTF.

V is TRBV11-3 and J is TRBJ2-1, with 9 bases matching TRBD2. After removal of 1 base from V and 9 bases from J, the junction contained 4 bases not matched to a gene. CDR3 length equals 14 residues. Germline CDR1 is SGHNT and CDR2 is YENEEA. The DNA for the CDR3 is TGTGCCAGCAGCTTAGGAGGGACTAGCACTGAGCAGTTCTTC. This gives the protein CASSLGGTSTEQFF.

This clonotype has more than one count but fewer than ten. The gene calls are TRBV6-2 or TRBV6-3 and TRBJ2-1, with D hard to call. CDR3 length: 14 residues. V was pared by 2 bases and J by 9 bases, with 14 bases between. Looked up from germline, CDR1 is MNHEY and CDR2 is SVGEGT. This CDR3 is CASSYVGAYGEQFF. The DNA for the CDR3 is TGTGCCAGCAGTTACGTTGGAGCCTATGGTGAGCAGTTCTTC.

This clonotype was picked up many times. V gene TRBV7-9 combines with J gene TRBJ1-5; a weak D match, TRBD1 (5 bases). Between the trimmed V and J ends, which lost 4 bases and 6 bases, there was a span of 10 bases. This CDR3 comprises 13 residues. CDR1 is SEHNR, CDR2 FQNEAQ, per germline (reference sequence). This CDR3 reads CASSSQGTQPQHF. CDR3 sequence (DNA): TGTGCCAGCAGCTCGCAGGGCACTCAGCCCCAGCATTTT.

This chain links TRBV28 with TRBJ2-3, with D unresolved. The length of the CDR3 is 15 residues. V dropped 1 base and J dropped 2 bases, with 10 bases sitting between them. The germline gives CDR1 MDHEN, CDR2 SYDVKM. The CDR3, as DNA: TGTGCCAGCAGTTTATTTGTAGGGCTCACAGATACGCAGTATTTT. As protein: CASSLFVGLTDTQYF.

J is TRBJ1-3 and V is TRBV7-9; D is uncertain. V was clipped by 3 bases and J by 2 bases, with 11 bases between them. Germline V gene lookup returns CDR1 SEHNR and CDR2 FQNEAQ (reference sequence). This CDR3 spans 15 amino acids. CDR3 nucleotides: TGTGCCAGCAGCTTTTTTCAGGATACTGGAAACACCATATATTTT. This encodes CASSFFQDTGNTIYF.

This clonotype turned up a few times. The CDR3 region has the DNA TGTGCCAGCAGTTCCCACAGGGAGGGGAGCACTGAAGCTTTCTTT. Its protein product is CASSSHREGSTEAFF. This chain links TRBV12-3 or TRBV12-4 with TRBJ1-1; D is perhaps TRBD1 (6 bases). The CDR3 runs 15 residues. Trimming took 4 bases from V and 4 from J, leaving 16 bases between them.

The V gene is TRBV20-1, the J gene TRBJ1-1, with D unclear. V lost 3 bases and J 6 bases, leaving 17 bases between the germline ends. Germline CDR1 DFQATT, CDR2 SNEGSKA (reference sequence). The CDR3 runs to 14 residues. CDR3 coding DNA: TGCAGTGCTAGGGTCGATCCCGGATCCCCTGAAGCTTTCTTT. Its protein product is CSARVDPGSPEAFF.

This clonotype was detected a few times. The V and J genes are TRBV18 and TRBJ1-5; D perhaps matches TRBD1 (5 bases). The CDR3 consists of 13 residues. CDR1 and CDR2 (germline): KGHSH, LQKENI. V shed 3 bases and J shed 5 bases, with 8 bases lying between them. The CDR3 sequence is CASSPGGDQPQHF. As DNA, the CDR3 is TGTGCCAGCTCACCGGGGGGGGATCAGCCCCAGCATTTT.

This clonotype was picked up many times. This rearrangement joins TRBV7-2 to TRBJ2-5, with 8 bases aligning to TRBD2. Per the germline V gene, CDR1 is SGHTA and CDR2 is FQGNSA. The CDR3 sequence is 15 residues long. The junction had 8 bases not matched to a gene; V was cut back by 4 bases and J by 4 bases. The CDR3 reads CASSSEAGGRETQYF. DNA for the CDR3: TGTGCCAGCAGCTCCGAGGCGGGAGGTCGAGAGACCCAGTACTTC.

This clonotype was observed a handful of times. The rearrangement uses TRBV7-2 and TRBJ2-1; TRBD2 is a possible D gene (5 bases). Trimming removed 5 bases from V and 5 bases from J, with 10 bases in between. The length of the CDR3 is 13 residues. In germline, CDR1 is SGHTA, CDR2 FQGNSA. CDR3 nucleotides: TGTGCCAGCAGCATAGACGGGAACAATGAGCAGTTCTTC. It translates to CASSIDGNNEQFF.

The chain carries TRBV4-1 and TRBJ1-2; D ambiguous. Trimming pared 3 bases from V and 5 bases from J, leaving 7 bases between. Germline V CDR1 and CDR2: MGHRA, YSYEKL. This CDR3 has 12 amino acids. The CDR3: CASSHQTYGYTF. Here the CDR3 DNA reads TGCGCCAGCAGCCACCAGACGTATGGCTACACCTTC.

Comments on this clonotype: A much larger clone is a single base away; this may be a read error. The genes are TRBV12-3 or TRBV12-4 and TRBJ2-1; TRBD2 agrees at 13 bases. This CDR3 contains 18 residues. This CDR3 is CASGLALGLAGADNEQFF. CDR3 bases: TGTGCCAGCGGTTTAGCGCTTGGACTAGCGGGAGCTGACAATGAGCAGTTCTTC.

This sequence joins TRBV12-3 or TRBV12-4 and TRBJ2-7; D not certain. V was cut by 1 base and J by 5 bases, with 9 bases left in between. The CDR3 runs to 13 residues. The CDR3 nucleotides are TGTGCCAGCAGTTTAGAGGGATTTAACGAGCAGTACTTC. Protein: CASSLEGFNEQYF.

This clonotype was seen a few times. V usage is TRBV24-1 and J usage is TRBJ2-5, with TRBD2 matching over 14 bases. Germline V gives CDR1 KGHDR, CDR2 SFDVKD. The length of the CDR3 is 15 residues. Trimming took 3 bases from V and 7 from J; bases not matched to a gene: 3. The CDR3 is CATSDGTSGSVTQYF. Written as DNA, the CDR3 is TGTGCCACCAGTGATGGGACTAGCGGGAGTGTGACCCAGTACTTC.

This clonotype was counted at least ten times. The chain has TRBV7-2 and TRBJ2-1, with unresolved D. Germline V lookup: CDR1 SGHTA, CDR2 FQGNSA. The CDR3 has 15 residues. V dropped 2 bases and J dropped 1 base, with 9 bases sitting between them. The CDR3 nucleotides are TGTGCCAGCAGCTTACAGGTTGGGTCCTACAATGAGCAGTTCTTC. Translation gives CASSLQVGSYNEQFF.

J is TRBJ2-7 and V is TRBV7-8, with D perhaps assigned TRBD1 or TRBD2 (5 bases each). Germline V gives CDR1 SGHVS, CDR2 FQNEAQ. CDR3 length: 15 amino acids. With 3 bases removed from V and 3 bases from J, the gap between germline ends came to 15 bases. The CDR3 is CASSFLTRGDYEQYF. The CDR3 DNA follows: TGTGCCAGCAGCTTCCTAACCCGGGGCGACTACGAGCAGTACTTC. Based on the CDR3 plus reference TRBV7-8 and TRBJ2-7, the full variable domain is GAGVSQSPRYKVAKRGQDVALRCDPISGHVSLFWYQQALGQGPEFLTYFQNEAQLDKSGLPSDRFFAERPEGSVSTLKIQRTQQEDSAVYLCASSFLTRGDYEQYFGPGTRLTVT.

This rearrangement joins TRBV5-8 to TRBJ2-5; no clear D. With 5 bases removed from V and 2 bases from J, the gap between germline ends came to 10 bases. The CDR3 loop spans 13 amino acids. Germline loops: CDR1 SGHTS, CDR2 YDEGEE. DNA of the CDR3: TGTGCCAGCAGACGATGGGATCAAGAGACCCAGTACTTC. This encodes CASRRWDQETQYF.

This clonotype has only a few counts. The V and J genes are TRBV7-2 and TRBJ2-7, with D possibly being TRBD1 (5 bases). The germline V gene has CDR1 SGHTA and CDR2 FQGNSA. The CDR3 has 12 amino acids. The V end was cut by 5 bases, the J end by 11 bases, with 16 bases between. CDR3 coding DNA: TGTGCCAGCAGCCCAGACAGTCGTGAAGAGTACTTC. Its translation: CASSPDSREEYF.

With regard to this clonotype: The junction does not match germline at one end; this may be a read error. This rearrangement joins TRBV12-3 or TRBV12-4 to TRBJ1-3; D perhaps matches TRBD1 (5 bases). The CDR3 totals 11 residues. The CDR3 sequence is CASTLWPRGSF. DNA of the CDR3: TGTGCCAGCACCCTCTGGCCGCGGGGGTCTTTT.

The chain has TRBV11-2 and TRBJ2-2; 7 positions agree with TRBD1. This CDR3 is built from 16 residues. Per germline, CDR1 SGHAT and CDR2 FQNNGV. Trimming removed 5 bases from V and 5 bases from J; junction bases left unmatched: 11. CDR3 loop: CASSPVGGRPTGELFF. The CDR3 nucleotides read TGTGCCAGCAGCCCCGTAGGGGGCAGACCAACCGGGGAGCTGTTTTTT. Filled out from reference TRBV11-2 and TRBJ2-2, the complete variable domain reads EAGVAQSPRYKIIEKRQSVAFWCNPISGHATLYWYQQILGQGPKLLIQFQNNGVVDDSQLPKDRFSAERLKGVDSTLKIQPAKLEDSAVYLCASSPVGGRPTGELFFGEGSRLTVL.

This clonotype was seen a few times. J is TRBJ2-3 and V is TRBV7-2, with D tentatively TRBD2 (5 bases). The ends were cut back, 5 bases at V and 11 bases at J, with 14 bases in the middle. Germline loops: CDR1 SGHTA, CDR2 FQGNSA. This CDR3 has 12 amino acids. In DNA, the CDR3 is TGTGCCAGCAGCGAGGGCGGTTGGGGGCAGTATTTT. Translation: CASSEGGWGQYF.

CDR3 bases: TGTGCCAGCAGTTTAGGAGCGGGGAACGAGCAGTACTTC. Protein sequence: CASSLGAGNEQYF. The V call is TRBV27, the J call TRBJ2-7, with 7 bases fitting TRBD2. J lost 5 bases, V lost 2 bases, and 3 bases had no gene match. CDR1 is MNHEY and CDR2 is SMNVEV in the germline V gene (reference sequence). The length of the CDR3 is 13 residues.